Shown below are 19 T cell receptor beta chains from a single sample sequenced in a study of Ad26.COV2.S vaccination and SARS-CoV-2 variants. The sample's treatment: around 19 received Ad26.COV2.S at low or high dose, single or two shots; five or six received placebo; per-sample allocation not given. The study sampled participants on day 63 after the first vaccine or placebo injection. Data came from immunoSEQ multiplex PCR; TCRdb stores just in-frame clones and leaves some out. The data contain around 300,000 clones, around 88% of them singletons. Sequenced here: peripheral blood, sampled in a trial of Ad26.COV2.S vaccine versus placebo. The origin of the receptors is a person aged 18 to 59 who received the Ad26.COV2.S COVID-19 vaccine or a placebo.

The chain joins TRBV6-6 to TRBJ1-1, with TRBD1 identical over 8 bases. The V gene's germline CDR1 is MNHNY and CDR2 SVGAGI (reference sequence). The trim removed 7 bases at V and 5 bases at J, leaving 9 bases unmatched. The CDR3 totals 14 residues. The CDR3 nucleotides are TGTGCCAGCACTGCAGGGGGCTTATGGACTGAAGCTTTCTTT. Translating gives CASTAGGLWTEAFF.

This clone was seen a few times. The chain is built from TRBV7-2 and TRBJ2-1; tentative D call: TRBD2 (5 bases). V was cut by 5 bases and J by 15 bases, with 17 bases left in between. Germline CDR1 SGHTA, CDR2 FQGNSA. The CDR3 has 12 residues. The CDR3 DNA reads as TGTGCCAGCAGCCTAGACCGGGGTACGGGGTTCTTC. It specifies CASSLDRGTGFF.

This chain joins TRBV7-8 and TRBJ2-5; D is unclear. The J call is doubtful: the DNA matches TRBJ2-7 better. Germline lookup yields CDR1 SGHVS and CDR2 FQNEAQ. The CDR3 is 15 residues long. In DNA form, the CDR3 reads TGTGCCAGCAGTCAAAGGGCAGCTAGATCCTACGAGCAGTACTTC. Encoded protein: CASSQRAARSYEQYF.

The chain couples TRBV7-9 to TRBJ2-2, with D hard to call. Trimming took 8 bases from V and 1 from J, leaving 14 bases between them. Germline V CDR1 and CDR2: SEHNR, FQNEAQ (reference sequence). This CDR3 comprises 15 residues. The CDR3 here is CASVGIFENTGELFF. CDR3 DNA sequence: TGTGCCAGCGTTGGTATCTTCGAGAACACCGGGGAGCTGTTTTTT.

The chain carries TRBV6-2 or TRBV6-3 and TRBJ2-3; no definite D call. Looked up from germline, CDR1 is MNHEY and CDR2 is SVGEGT. The ends were cut back, 6 bases at V and 6 bases at J, with 10 bases in the middle. CDR3 length: 12 amino acids. CDR3 coding DNA: TGTGCCAGCAGCCCCCTCTGGGATACGCAGTATTTT. This sequence encodes CASSPLWDTQYF.

This chain connects TRBV18 to TRBJ2-1, with 9 bases matching TRBD2. This CDR3 is 17 amino acids long. J lost 9 bases, V lost 1 base, and 13 bases had no gene match. The germline CDR1 and CDR2 sequences are KGHSH and LQKENI. Written as DNA, the CDR3 is TGTGCCAGCTCACCACAAGGCGGGGGGGCCCCCGCTGGTGAGCAGTTCTTC. Protein sequence: CASSPQGGGAPAGEQFF.

The chain uses TRBV9 and TRBJ1-2; TRBD1 matches at 7 bases. CDR1 is SGDLS and CDR2 is YYNGEE in the germline V gene. V trimming: 6 bases; J trimming: 8 bases; junction bases outside the gene matches: 7. The CDR3 has 12 amino acids. The CDR3, as DNA: TGTGCCAGCAATGGACAGGCGTCGGGCTACACCTTC. As protein: CASNGQASGYTF.

The chain couples TRBV28 to TRBJ1-2, with D unresolved. There are 14 residues in the CDR3. Trimming cost V 4 bases and J 6 bases, with 15 bases left between them. Germline-derived CDR1 and CDR2 are MDHEN and SYDVKM. CDR3 DNA: TGTGCCAGCAGTTCCAAACCTCAGACGAATGGCTACACCTTC. It translates to CASSSKPQTNGYTF.

The genes are TRBV18 and TRBJ2-1; D may match TRBD1 or TRBD2 (9 bases each). Trimming pared 0 bases from V and 7 bases from J, leaving 22 bases between. The CDR3 extends over 18 amino acids. The V gene's germline CDR1 is KGHSH and CDR2 LQKENI. The chain's CDR3 is CASSPPIAGAGTGNEQFF. The CDR3, as DNA: TGTGCCAGCTCACCACCGATAGCGGGAGCGGGGACAGGGAATGAGCAGTTCTTC. The full variable domain, in which reference TRBV18 and TRBJ2-1 provide the parts outside the CDR3, is NAGVMQNPRHLVRRRGQEARLRCSPMKGHSHVYWYRQLPEEGLKFMVYLQKENIIDESGMPKERFSAEFPKEGPSILRIQQVVRGDSAAYFCASSPPIAGAGTGNEQFFGPGTRLTVL.

The CDR3 DNA is TGTGCCAGCAGCCAAGCGGGGGGCGGGGAGACCCAGTACTTC. Its protein is CASSQAGGGETQYF. The chain uses TRBV7-6 and TRBJ2-5; 9 bases map to TRBD2. Germline loops: CDR1 SGHVS, CDR2 FNYEAQ. V shed 5 bases, J shed 5 bases, and the junction held 6 bases outside the gene matches. CDR3 size: 14 residues. The full variable domain, with the rest looked up from reference TRBV7-6 and TRBJ2-5, is GAGVSQSPRYKVTKRGQDVALRCDPISGHVSLYWYRQALGQGPEFLTYFNYEAQQDKSGLPNDRFSAERPEGSISTLTIQRTEQRDSAMYRCASSQAGGGETQYFGPGTRLLVL.

This clone was counted ten times or more. The chain uses TRBV24-1 and TRBJ2-1; D might be TRBD2 (7 bases). Trimming removed 5 bases at V and 6 bases at J, with 28 bases between. Germline CDR1 reads KGHDR; CDR2 reads SFDVKD. The CDR3 runs to 19 residues. The DNA of the CDR3 is TGTGCCACCAGTGGGGGGGGCTTAACTCAATTAAAGGTCTTCAATGAGCAGTTCTTC. Its translation: CATSGGGLTQLKVFNEQFF.

The chain couples TRBV30 to TRBJ1-1, with a possible D match to TRBD1 (5 bases). From germline, CDR1 is GTSNPN and CDR2 SVGIG (reference sequence). The CDR3 runs to 12 residues. V was clipped by 7 bases and J by 1 base, with 10 bases between them. The CDR3: CALGRQNTEAFF. The CDR3 DNA follows: TGTGCCTTGGGACGGCAGAACACTGAAGCTTTCTTT. Full variable domain (remainder filled in from reference TRBV30 and TRBJ1-1): SQTIHQWPATLVQPVGSPLSLECTVEGTSNPNLYWYRQAAGRGLQLLFYSVGIGQISSEVPQNLSASRPQDRQFILSSKKLLLSDSGFYLCALGRQNTEAFFGQGTRLTVV.

The chain joins TRBV7-2 to TRBJ1-1; D unclear. Germline values: CDR1 SGHTA, CDR2 FQGNSA. This CDR3 is 13 amino acids long. Trimming shortened V by 1 base and J by 1 base, and 4 bases separated the two germline ends. CDR3 loop: CASSLGRNTEAFF. The CDR3 DNA sequence: TGTGCCAGCAGCTTAGGACGGAACACTGAAGCTTTCTTT.

The gene calls are TRBV19 and TRBJ2-7, with 7 bases fitting TRBD2. The junction had 4 bases not matched to a gene; V was cut back by 1 base and J by 4 bases. The CDR3 spans 14 residues. Germline CDR1 reads LNHDA; CDR2 reads SQIVND (reference sequence). The DNA of the CDR3 is TGTGCCAGTAGTATAGCGGGGGGTACTTACGAGCAGTACTTC. Amino acid sequence: CASSIAGGTYEQYF.

The rearrangement joins TRBV10-3 to TRBJ1-3, with D possibly TRBD1 on 6 matching bases. Germline V CDR1 and CDR2: ENHRY, SYGVKD. The V and J ends lost 3 bases and 2 bases respectively, with 11 bases between them. This CDR3 is built from 15 residues. This chain's CDR3 is CAISETGRAGNTIYF. The DNA of the CDR3 is TGTGCCATCAGTGAAACAGGGAGAGCTGGAAACACCATATATTTT.

The gene calls are TRBV27 and TRBJ1-5, with D possibly matching TRBD1 (6 bases). CDR1 is MNHEY and CDR2 is SMNVEV in the germline V gene (reference sequence). The CDR3 spans 14 residues. Trimming cost V 4 bases and J 3 bases, with 10 bases left between them. The CDR3 here is CASSSEGVNQPQHF. Written as DNA, the CDR3 is TGTGCCAGCAGTTCCGAGGGGGTCAATCAGCCCCAGCATTTT.

This chain links TRBV30 with TRBJ1-2; D unresolved. Germline CDR1 and CDR2: GTSNPN and SVGIG (reference sequence). The V end was cut by 2 bases, the J end by 8 bases, with 15 bases between. The CDR3 runs 13 residues. CDR3 region: CAWSKTEPPGYTF. The CDR3 coding sequence is TGTGCCTGGAGTAAAACGGAACCTCCGGGCTACACCTTC.

The chain joins TRBV5-1 to TRBJ2-7; a weak D match, TRBD2 (6 bases). Looked up from germline, CDR1 is SGHRS and CDR2 is YFSETQ. Trimming removed 2 bases from V and 4 bases from J, with 10 bases in between. This CDR3 spans 13 amino acids. Here the CDR3 reads CASSFVAGYEQYF. The CDR3 bases are TGCGCCAGCAGCTTTGTGGCGGGATACGAGCAGTACTTC.

This clone was recorded a few times. The gene calls are TRBV5-1 and TRBJ1-1; TRBD1 is a possible D gene (6 bases). This CDR3 comprises 14 residues. V lost 5 bases to trimming and J lost 9 bases, with 20 bases between them. CDR1 is SGHRS and CDR2 is YFSETQ in the germline V gene. The CDR3 coding sequence is TGCGCCAGCAGAGAAGGACAGATAGGGGTGAAAGCTTTCTTT. As protein: CASREGQIGVKAFF.